The clone carrying this T cell receptor beta chain was picked up one time. What it recognizes is unknown. This sample is part of a study of blood T cell dynamics during melanoma immunotherapy. Across the whole study: Standard first-line treatment here was pembrolizumab or nivolumab plus ipilimumab in metastatic melanoma.

Time point here: pre-treatment baseline. Blood was drawn before treatment and at week 3 after checkpoint blockade. Apart from a couple of fast progressors, RECIST 1.1 response was judged 12 weeks post-infusion. The CDR3 is 15 amino acids. Trimming cost V 5 bases and J 6 bases, with 17 bases left between them. The germline gives CDR1 MNHEY, CDR2 SMNVEV (reference sequence). Study-level points and caveats: Whether repertoire-driving clones were melanoma-specific could not be determined.

Clones were read by immunoSEQ multiplex PCR, and TCRdb kept only the in-frame ones, dropping some. The table lists around 13,000 clones, roughly 84% of them singletons. This clonotype was obtained from a human donor with melanoma. The sample consisted of blood, taken from a patient treated with checkpoint blockade. V is TRBV27 and J is TRBJ1-5, with D possibly matching TRBD1 (5 bases). CDR3 nucleotides: TGTGCCAGCAGTCCCTCGTGGGGGGGAGGTCAGCCCCAGCATTTT. Amino acid sequence: CASSPSWGGGQPQHF.